This T cell receptor beta chain came from a study of regulatory T cells in long-lasting Graves disease. Study summary: The antithyroid drugs taken by newly diagnosed Graves' patients had been used for under 3 months.

Study results and limitations: Clonotypes that were public and shared totalled 2,500 to 3,500 in persistent patients versus over 800 in new patients.

Time point of the sample: newly diagnosed GD, antithyroid drugs for less than 3 months. RNA extracted from PBMCs served as the sequencing template. The sample holds many counts of this clonotype. No antigen is known for it. According to the study, TCR beta libraries were built with iRepertoire HTBI primers and CDR3-region Arm-PCR. Using its own MiXCR run on the multiplex PCR reads, TCRdb lists one record per CDR3 protein. There are around 450,000 distinct CDR3 sequences in the sample; around 16% occur only once, and 10% to 15% lies in the top ten. The same data also went into a second study, on T cells in Graves' hyperthyroidism and ophthalmopathy. From that second work: In the blood, most expanded thyroid clonotypes above 0.001 appeared as well. Ophthalmopathy and stable hyperthyroidism were separated by a 13 V-J model.

The sample here was peripheral blood mononuclear cells (PBMCs), taken at new diagnosis, from a patient treated with antithyroid drugs. The sequence derives from a man aged 35 to 55 with Graves disease.

The CDR3 sequence is CASSPLRKTSGSFYEQYF. In nucleotides, the CDR3 is TGTGCCAGCAGTCCCCTACGCAAGACTAGCGGGTCTTTTTACGAGCAGTACTTC. The chain recombines TRBV2 with TRBJ2-7; TRBD2 matches 10 bases. Per the germline V gene, CDR1 is SNHLY and CDR2 is FYNNEI. J was trimmed by 4 bases and V by 5 bases; bases with no gene match: 17. The CDR3 runs to 18 residues. The full variable domain, rest sourced from reference TRBV2 and TRBJ2-7, is EPEVTQTPSHQVTQMGQEVILRCVPISNHLYFYWYRQILGQKVEFLVSFYNNEISEKSEIFDDQFSVERPDGSNFTLKIRSTKLEDSAMYFCASSPLRKTSGSFYEQYFGPGTRLTVT.